The clone carrying this T cell receptor beta chain was observed a single time. Its antigen is as yet unknown. This entry is derived from a study of CD4 T cells in relation to SARS-CoV-2 and coronaviruses. Clones were read by immunoSEQ multiplex PCR, and TCRdb kept only the in-frame ones, dropping some. Among just over 35,000 clones listed, 77% were seen once. The receptor comes from an adult with COVID-19. The sequenced sample was memory CD4+ T cells from PBMCs, cultured in vitro.

This CDR3 reads CASSTLGEGPWDTEAFF. The CDR3 DNA reads as TGTGCCAGTAGTACCCTCGGAGAGGGGCCTTGGGACACTGAAGCTTTCTTT. The chain joins TRBV19 to TRBJ1-1, with a possible D match to TRBD1 (5 bases). CDR1 and CDR2 (germline): LNHDA, SQIVND (reference sequence). V lost 4 bases, J lost 3 bases, and 21 bases lay in between. The CDR3 covers 17 residues.